These 11 T cell receptor beta chains originate from one sample sequenced in a study of shared clonotypes between healthy human individuals. Clones were sequenced by immunoSEQ multiplex PCR, and TCRdb holds only the in-frame ones, with some missing. The sample consists of roughly 1,500,000 clones, 98% to 99% of them appearing once. Material for sequencing was naive CD4+ T cells sorted from blood. Specified subset: CD45RA+ positively selected. The receptors come from a man aged 25-45 years in good health.

The chain links TRBV28 to TRBJ2-2; D possibly corresponds to TRBD1 (5 bases). Germline V gene sequence: CDR1 MDHEN, CDR2 SYDVKM. V shed 8 bases and J shed 4 bases, with 11 bases lying between them. The CDR3 is 13 amino acids. CDR3 protein: CASLGQLTGELFF. For the CDR3, the DNA is TGTGCCAGCTTGGGGCAGCTCACCGGGGAGCTGTTTTTT.

The V call is TRBV2, the J call TRBJ2-2; D uncertain. The germline V and J ends were trimmed by 2 bases and 1 base, with 8 bases remaining between them. CDR3 length: 15 amino acids. The germline CDR1 and CDR2 sequences are SNHLY and FYNNEI. As DNA, the CDR3 is TGTGCCAGCAGTGAAACCGCAATGAACACCGGGGAGCTGTTTTTT. This sequence encodes CASSETAMNTGELFF.

About this clone itself: In the same sample, other DNA sequences code for this CDR3. This rearrangement joins TRBV20-1 to TRBJ2-5; D unresolved. From germline, CDR1 is DFQATT and CDR2 SNEGSKA (reference sequence). Trimming removed 2 bases at V and 5 bases at J, with 6 bases between. This CDR3 contains 11 residues. The CDR3 DNA is TGCAGTGCTAGACTAGTGGAGACCCAGTACTTC. Translated: CSARLVETQYF.

The chain recombines TRBV10-3 with TRBJ2-7; 12 positions agree with TRBD2. J lost 0 bases, V lost 5 bases, and 5 bases had no gene match. CDR1 is ENHRY, CDR2 SYGVKD, per germline. The CDR3 totals 16 residues. CDR3 bases: TGTGCCATCAGTTTAGGACTAGCGGGGACCTCCTACGAGCAGTACTTC. It specifies CAISLGLAGTSYEQYF.

The chain couples TRBV19 to TRBJ1-5, with a weak D call TRBD1 (5 bases). V was trimmed by 7 bases and J by 0 bases, leaving 13 bases between them. The CDR3 consists of 15 residues. Germline-derived CDR1 and CDR2 are LNHDA and SQIVND (reference sequence). CDR3 sequence (DNA): TGTGCCAGTACCAGTGACAGTTATAGCAATCAGCCCCAGCATTTT. Its protein is CASTSDSYSNQPQHF.

This clone is a singleton in its sample. The genes are TRBV5-4 and TRBJ1-3; D is ambiguous. There are 16 residues in the CDR3. Per the germline V gene, CDR1 is SGHNT and CDR2 is YYREEE (reference sequence). V was trimmed by 2 bases and J by 2 bases, leaving 14 bases between them. As DNA, the CDR3 is TGTGCCAGCAGCTTAAGGGAAAACCGCCCTGGAAACACCATATATTTT. It translates to CASSLRENRPGNTIYF.

CDR3 loop: CASSRPGSGELFF. As DNA, the CDR3 is TGTGCCAGCAGCCGCCCTGGGTCCGGGGAGCTGTTTTTT. The rearrangement links TRBV27 to TRBJ2-2, with D hard to call. The CDR3 is 13 amino acids. The germline gives CDR1 MNHEY, CDR2 SMNVEV (reference sequence). Trimming cost V 6 bases and J 6 bases, with 11 bases left between them.

The chain uses TRBV15 and TRBJ1-2; D unresolved. Between the trimmed V and J ends, which lost 0 bases and 7 bases, there was a span of 12 bases. The CDR3 has 14 residues. Germline V gives CDR1 LNHNV, CDR2 YYDKDF (reference sequence). This CDR3 is CATSRDVVQRGYTF. CDR3 coding DNA: TGTGCCACCAGCAGAGATGTCGTTCAACGTGGCTACACCTTC.

The genes are TRBV7-9 and TRBJ1-5; TRBD1 aligns across 11 bases. In germline, CDR1 is SEHNR, CDR2 FQNEAQ (reference sequence). This CDR3 is 17 amino acids long. After removal of 5 bases from V and 2 bases from J, the junction contained 8 bases not matched to a gene. CDR3 nucleotide sequence: TGTGCCAGCAGCACCGGACAGGGGGCGGGTGGCAATCAGCCCCAGCATTTT. It codes for CASSTGQGAGGNQPQHF.

The rearrangement joins TRBV28 to TRBJ2-7; 7 bases agree with TRBD1. The CDR3 is made up of 15 amino acids. V trimming: 4 bases; J trimming: 2 bases; junction bases outside the gene matches: 8. Looked up from germline, CDR1 is MDHEN and CDR2 is SYDVKM. CDR3 DNA: TGTGCCAGCAGTTCCGACAGGGCGCGCACCTACGAGCAGTACTTC. This translates into CASSSDRARTYEQYF.

This CDR3 is CASSLVLPAPSYEQYF. The CDR3 nucleotides read TGTGCCAGCAGCTTAGTACTGCCAGCCCCCTCCTACGAGCAGTACTTC. The V and J genes are TRBV7-2 and TRBJ2-7; D not resolved. The CDR3 runs 16 residues. The germline CDR1 and CDR2 sequences are SGHTA and FQGNSA. The V gene lost 1 base and the J gene lost 0 bases, with 13 bases spanning the gap.